Shown below are 15 T cell receptor beta chains from a single sample sequenced in a study of response to subunit inactivated influenza vaccine. TCRdb re-called the RT-PCR reads through MiXCR, storing one row per CDR3 protein. The repertoire consists of 290,000 or so distinct CDR3 sequences, with about 20% occurring once and the leading ten covering 10%. The sample in question was PBMCs from blood, obtained 21 months after vaccination. All receptors derive from a man between 50 and 69 years old who received an inactivated influenza vaccine.

This clonotype was observed a handful of times. This rearrangement joins TRBV12-3 or TRBV12-4 to TRBJ1-5; D might be TRBD1 (6 bases). The CDR3 covers 15 residues. The V gene lost 2 bases and the J gene lost 3 bases, with 11 bases spanning the gap. This CDR3 reads CASSLMAGANQPQHF. The CDR3 DNA is TGTGCCAGCAGTTTAATGGCGGGGGCCAATCAGCCCCAGCATTTT.

The table lists this clonotype with a few counts. The chain couples TRBV20-1 to TRBJ2-5, with TRBD2 as a possible D gene (6 bases). There are 16 residues in the CDR3. CDR1 and CDR2 from the germline V gene are DFQATT and SNEGSKA (reference sequence). The V end was cut by 0 bases, the J end by 2 bases, with 16 bases between. CDR3 sequence: CSARDRLGTAQETQYF. The CDR3, as DNA: TGCAGTGCTAGAGATCGTTTAGGGACTGCACAAGAGACCCAGTACTTC.

This clonotype was seen a few times. The rearrangement joins TRBV20-1 to TRBJ2-1, with D perhaps matching TRBD1 or TRBD2 (6 bases each). This CDR3 is built from 13 residues. Germline V gene sequence: CDR1 DFQATT, CDR2 SNEGSKA (reference sequence). The V end was cut by 5 bases, the J end by 6 bases, with 14 bases between. CDR3 in DNA: TGCAGTGCTGGACAGACTAGGGTCAATGAGCAGTTCTTC. Protein: CSAGQTRVNEQFF.

On this clonotype: The junction departs from the called germline gene at one end, perhaps through a read error. V is TRBV3-1 and J is TRBJ2-2, with D perhaps given as TRBD1 or TRBD2 (5 bases each). The germline V gene encodes CDR1 LGHDT and CDR2 YNNKEL (reference sequence). CDR3 length: 15 amino acids. In DNA form, the CDR3 reads TGTGCCAGCAGCCATAAGGGGACCAACACTGGGGAGCTGTTTTTT. This encodes CASSHKGTNTGELFF.

The CDR3 is CASSPGLATYNEQFF. For the CDR3, the DNA is TGCGCCAGCAGCCCCGGACTAGCGACATACAATGAGCAGTTCTTC. The chain is built from TRBV4-3 and TRBJ2-1, with 9 bases fitting TRBD2. There are 15 residues in the CDR3. Trimming removed 4 bases from V and 4 bases from J; junction bases left unmatched: 5. Germline CDR1 LGHNA, CDR2 YSLEER.

The chain uses TRBV7-9 and TRBJ2-3; D is perhaps TRBD1 or TRBD2 (5 bases each). Trimming removed 5 bases from V and 6 bases from J, with 9 bases in between. Germline CDR1 SEHNR, CDR2 FQNEAQ (reference sequence). CDR3 length: 12 amino acids. CDR3 sequence: CASSRDQDTQYF. The CDR3, as DNA: TGTGCCAGCAGCCGGGACCAGGATACGCAGTATTTT.

The chain links TRBV28 to TRBJ2-5, with D perhaps matching TRBD2 (6 bases). This CDR3 region has 17 residues. Trimming removed 3 bases from V and 5 bases from J, with 22 bases in between. The germline CDR1 and CDR2 sequences are MDHEN and SYDVKM. DNA for the CDR3: TGTGCCAGCAGTTTGGATCCCGCCGGGACTTACGAGGAGACCCAGTACTTC. It specifies CASSLDPAGTYEETQYF.

This clonotype was seen only a few times. The chain couples TRBV4-1 to TRBJ1-4; D unclear. Germline-derived CDR1 and CDR2 are MGHRA and YSYEKL. The CDR3 extends over 15 amino acids. V shed 0 bases and J shed 3 bases, with 8 bases lying between them. The CDR3 here is CASSQESYPNEKLFF. The CDR3 region has the DNA TGCGCCAGCAGCCAAGAGTCCTACCCTAATGAAAAACTGTTTTTT.

The chain has TRBV12-3 or TRBV12-4 and TRBJ1-4; D ambiguous. The CDR3 consists of 15 residues. V was clipped by 4 bases and J by 6 bases, with 15 bases between them. The CDR3 region is CASSSPSGRHEKLFF. DNA for the CDR3: TGTGCCAGCAGTTCCCCTTCCGGGAGACATGAAAAACTGTTTTTT.

V gene TRBV20-1 combines with J gene TRBJ1-5; 7 bases match TRBD1. Germline loops: CDR1 DFQATT, CDR2 SNEGSKA (reference sequence). This CDR3 has 16 residues. The V and J ends lost 2 bases and 7 bases, in that order; junction bases with no gene match: 14. Here the CDR3 reads CSARKAPTGFKQPQHF. CDR3 sequence (DNA): TGCAGTGCTAGAAAGGCCCCGACAGGGTTTAAACAGCCCCAGCATTTT.

In this sample, this clonotype turned up a few times. The DNA for the CDR3 is TGTGCCAGCAGTCAACCCGGGACAGGGGTCGGAAACACCATATATTTT. Translated: CASSQPGTGVGNTIYF. The chain couples TRBV6-1 to TRBJ1-3; 10 bases fit TRBD1. Germline V CDR1 and CDR2: MNHNS, SASEGT. CDR3 length: 16 amino acids. V was clipped by 5 bases and J by 4 bases; unmatched bases: 8.

This clonotype was seen just once. This chain links TRBV4-1 with TRBJ2-7, with 10 bases that match TRBD2. The germline V gene has CDR1 MGHRA and CDR2 YSYEKL. The CDR3 is 14 residues long. V was pared by 2 bases and J by 3 bases, with 1 base of the junction left unmatched. The chain's CDR3 is CASSQLAGVYEQYF. In DNA, the CDR3 is TGCGCCAGCAGCCAACTAGCGGGAGTCTACGAGCAGTACTTC.

Many counts were recorded for this clonotype. The V and J genes are TRBV12-3 or TRBV12-4 and TRBJ1-5; D is ambiguous. The V and J ends lost 5 bases and 4 bases respectively, with 12 bases between them. This CDR3 comprises 14 residues. CDR3 protein: CASSPRLANQPQHF. The DNA of the CDR3 is TGTGCCAGCAGTCCACGGCTAGCAAATCAGCCCCAGCATTTT.

This clonotype occurred many times. The chain links TRBV11-2 to TRBJ2-5; perhaps TRBD1 as D (6 bases). Germline V lookup: CDR1 SGHAT, CDR2 FQNNGV. The CDR3 is 14 amino acids. Trimming took off 4 bases at V and 6 bases at J, with 15 bases between the two ends. The CDR3 here is CASSYQGRGQTQYF. The DNA for the CDR3 is TGTGCCAGCAGCTACCAAGGCAGGGGTCAGACCCAGTACTTC.

The table lists this clonotype with a few counts. V usage is TRBV20-1 and J usage is TRBJ2-2; the match to TRBD2 covers 8 bases. Per the germline V gene, CDR1 is DFQATT and CDR2 is SNEGSKA (reference sequence). With V trimmed by 7 bases and J by 3 bases, 7 bases remained unmatched. The CDR3 is made up of 14 amino acids. DNA for the CDR3: TGCAGTGATCAACGGGAGGGAGACACCGGGGAGCTGTTTTTT. Amino acid sequence: CSDQREGDTGELFF.